The rows below give T cell receptor beta chains drawn from one sample of a study of immune reconstitution after stem cell transplant in scleroderma. TCRdb reprocessed the RT-PCR reads via MiXCR and lists one record per CDR3 protein. The data contain 1,500 to 2,000 distinct CDR3 sequences, 8.7% of them singletons. This sample was taken before or after autologous hematopoietic stem cell transplantation (not recorded which). The receptors were sampled from a female donor with systemic sclerosis. Each CDR3 is given with its conserved first and last residue. The D gene is left open where the match is weak. Not all rows give a size; the values are once, few, many and, for expanded clones, a class.

TRBV11-3,TRBJ2-5,many,NA,CASKGGGAETQYF,TGTGCCAGCAAGGGCGGAGGGGCGGAGACCCAGTACTTC
TRBV28,TRBJ2-1,NA,TRBD1,CASSSRDSSYNEQFF,TGTGCCAGCAGTTCCCGGGACAGCTCCTACAATGAGCAGTTCTTC
TRBV6-2/TRBV6-3,TRBJ1-1,large,TRBD1,CASSWDRGNTEAFF,TGTGCCAGCAGTTGGGACAGGGGGAACACTGAAGCTTTCTTT
TRBV15,TRBJ1-5,few,NA,CATSAGTSNQPQHF,TGTGCCACCAGCGCAGGGACCAGCAATCAGCCCCAGCATTTT
TRBV7-9,TRBJ2-7,few,NA,CASSSRDRSIGYEQYF,TGTGCCAGCAGCTCCAGAGACAGGTCTATTGGCTACGAGCAGTACTTC
TRBV4-3,TRBJ2-3,many,TRBD2,CASSQDGTSRYTQYF,TGCGCCAGCAGCCAAGATGGGACTAGTAGGTATACGCAGTATTTT
TRBV6-2/TRBV6-3,TRBJ2-4,few,NA,CASSSRGLAKNIQYF,TGTGCCAGCAGTTCTCGGGGACTGGCCAAAAACATTCAGTACTTC
TRBV29-1,TRBJ2-1,medium-sized,NA,CSVEGLGGPSGEQFF,TGCAGCGTTGAAGGCTTAGGGGGACCCAGCGGCGAGCAGTTCTTC
TRBV7-2,TRBJ1-4,few,NA,CASSLVRGQGNEKLFF,TGTGCCAGCAGCTTAGTCCGGGGGCAGGGGAATGAAAAACTGTTTTTT
TRBV7-9,TRBJ2-2,NA,NA,CASSLGPQGAAGELFF,TGTGCCAGCAGCTTAGGCCCACAGGGAGCGGCCGGGGAGCTGTTTTTT
TRBV6-2/TRBV6-3,TRBJ2-1,few,TRBD2,CATEKGTSGTNEQFF,TGTGCCACTGAGAAAGGGACTAGCGGGACTAATGAGCAGTTCTTC
TRBV2,TRBJ2-7,large,NA,CASSPGLSYEQYF,TGTGCCAGCAGCCCGGGACTCAGCTACGAGCAGTACTTC
TRBV18,TRBJ1-4,few,NA,CASSPSGQVELFF,TGTGCCAGCTCACCATCGGGGCAGGTGGAACTGTTTTTT
TRBV6-5,TRBJ1-6,large,NA,CASSRPFSPLHF,TGTGCCAGCAGCCGACCCTTTTCACCCCTCCACTTT
TRBV20-1,TRBJ2-3,large,NA,CSARTNTDTQYF,TGCAGTGCTAGGACTAACACAGATACGCAGTATTTT
TRBV28,TRBJ2-3,NA,NA,CASSPGVSSTDTQYF,TGTGCCAGCAGTCCAGGGGTATCTAGCACAGATACGCAGTATTTT
TRBV27,TRBJ1-5,medium-sized,NA,CASSLVGQGLNQPQHF,TGTGCCAGCAGTTTAGTGGGGCAGGGGCTGAATCAGCCCCAGCATTTT
TRBV2,TRBJ2-6,large,NA,CASSVGSGANVLTF,TGTGCCAGCAGTGTGGGGTCTGGGGCCAACGTCCTGACTTTC
TRBV6-1,TRBJ2-1,NA,TRBD2,CASSEKGGTRLFF,TGTGCCAGCAGTGAAAAGGGCGGGACTAGACTGTTCTTC
TRBV5-1,TRBJ2-3,large,NA,CASSLAEWGGGTDTQYF,TGCGCCAGCAGCTTGGCCGAGTGGGGGGGCGGCACAGATACGCAGTATTTT
TRBV7-3,TRBJ2-2,large,NA,CASSLTPGTGELFF,TGTGCCAGCAGCTTAACCCCAGGGACCGGGGAGCTGTTTTTT
TRBV15,TRBJ1-5,many,NA,CATSRETSANQPQHF,TGTGCCACCAGCAGAGAGACCAGTGCCAATCAGCCCCAGCATTTT
TRBV20-1,TRBJ1-1,large,NA,CSASSGANTEAFF,TGCAGTGCTAGTTCCGGGGCCAACACTGAAGCTTTCTTT
TRBV5-1,TRBJ2-5,large,TRBD2,CATTGTSGVQETQYF,TGCGCCACTACCGGGACTAGCGGTGTTCAAGAGACCCAGTACTTC
TRBV9,TRBJ2-2,large,NA,CASSVGGSTGELFF,TGTGCCAGCAGCGTAGGAGGCAGCACCGGGGAGCTGTTTTTT
TRBV9,TRBJ1-1,many,NA,CASSVLPGVLNTEAFF,TGTGCCAGCAGCGTATTGCCAGGGGTCCTGAACACTGAAGCTTTCTTT
TRBV12-3/TRBV12-4,TRBJ2-3,NA,TRBD2,CASRTSGTDTQYF,TGTGCCAGCAGGACTAGCGGCACAGATACGCAGTATTTT
TRBV7-2,TRBJ1-6,many,NA,CASVSGGGGSPLHF,TGTGCCAGCGTTTCAGGAGGGGGGGGTTCACCCCTCCACTTT
TRBV7-7,TRBJ2-2,NA,NA,CASSLGPGANTGELFF,TGTGCCAGCAGCTTAGGCCCAGGAGCGAACACCGGGGAGCTGTTTTTT
TRBV15,TRBJ2-3,few,NA,CATSRQAGARKGTDTQYF,TGTGCCACCAGCAGACAGGCAGGGGCCCGCAAGGGCACAGATACGCAGTATTTT
TRBV7-2,TRBJ2-5,NA,NA,CASSTRQVQETQYF,TGTGCCAGCTCCACAAGGCAAGTTCAAGAGACCCAGTACTTC
TRBV2,TRBJ2-3,few,NA,CASSEEWGGATYTDTQYF,TGTGCCAGCAGTGAAGAATGGGGCGGGGCCACTTACACAGATACGCAGTATTTT
TRBV7-2,TRBJ2-5,large,NA,CASSLRAGARETQYF,TGTGCCAGCAGCTTACGGGCGGGGGCCAGGGAGACCCAGTACTTC
TRBV29-1,TRBJ1-1,medium-sized,TRBD1,CSTAEGQEAFF,TGCAGCACAGCTGAGGGACAGGAAGCTTTCTTT
TRBV2,TRBJ1-2,few,NA,CASSGTSGGSNYGYTF,TGTGCCAGCAGTGGGACTAGCGGGGGGTCTAACTATGGCTACACCTTC
TRBV5-1,TRBJ2-3,NA,NA,CASSLSLDTQYF,TGCGCCAGCAGCTTGTCCTTAGATACGCAGTATTTT
TRBV10-3,TRBJ1-1,NA,NA,CAISESGELGEAFF,TGTGCCATCAGTGAGTCGGGGGAGCTCGGAGAAGCTTTCTTT
TRBV6-2/TRBV6-3,TRBJ1-1,few,NA,CASSLTENTEAFF,TGTGCCAGCAGTTTAACAGAGAACACTGAAGCTTTCTTT
TRBV6-2/TRBV6-3,TRBJ1-6,NA,TRBD1,CASTGQDGSPLHF,TGTGCCAGCACAGGACAGGACGGCTCACCCCTCCACTTT
TRBV4-3,TRBJ2-1,NA,NA,CASSQDGWAGEQFF,TGCGCCAGCAGCCAAGATGGGTGGGCGGGTGAGCAGTTCTTC
TRBV14,TRBJ2-7,few,NA,CASSQASGLFYEQYF,TGTGCCAGCAGCCAAGCCAGCGGGCTCTTCTACGAGCAGTACTTC